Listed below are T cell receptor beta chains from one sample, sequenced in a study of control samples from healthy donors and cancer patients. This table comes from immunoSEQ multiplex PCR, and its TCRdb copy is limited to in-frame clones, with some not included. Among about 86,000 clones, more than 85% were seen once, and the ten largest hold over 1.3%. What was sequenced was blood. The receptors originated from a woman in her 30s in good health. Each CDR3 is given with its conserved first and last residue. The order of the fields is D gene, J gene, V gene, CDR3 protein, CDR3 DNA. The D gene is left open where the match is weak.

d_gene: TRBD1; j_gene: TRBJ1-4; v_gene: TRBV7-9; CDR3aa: CASSLGGDRPQKLFF; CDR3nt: TGTGCCAGCAGCTTAGGAGGGGACAGACCTCAAAAACTGTTTTTT
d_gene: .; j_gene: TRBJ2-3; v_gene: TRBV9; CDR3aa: CASSARTPSTDTQYF; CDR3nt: TGTGCCAGCAGCGCCCGGACTCCCAGCACAGATACGCAGTATTTT
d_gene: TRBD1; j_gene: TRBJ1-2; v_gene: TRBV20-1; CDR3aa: CSASRTGDGYTF; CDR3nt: TGCAGTGCTAGTAGGACAGGGGATGGCTACACCTTC
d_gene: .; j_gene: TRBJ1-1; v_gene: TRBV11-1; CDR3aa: CASSPGSWANTEAFF; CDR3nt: TGTGCCAGCAGCCCCGGGTCCTGGGCGAACACTGAAGCTTTCTTT
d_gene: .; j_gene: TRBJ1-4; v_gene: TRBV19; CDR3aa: CASSRAITEGEKLFF; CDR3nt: TGTGCCAGTAGTAGGGCGATCACCGAGGGTGAAAAACTGTTTTTT
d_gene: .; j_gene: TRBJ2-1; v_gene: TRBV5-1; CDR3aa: CASSPRPRTKADNEQFF; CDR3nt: TGCGCCAGCAGCCCCCGCCCGAGGACTAAGGCCGACAATGAGCAGTTCTTC
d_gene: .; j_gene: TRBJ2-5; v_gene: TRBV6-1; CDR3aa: CASSEGLHQETQYF; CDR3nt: TGTGCCAGCAGTGAAGGACTACACCAAGAGACCCAGTACTTC
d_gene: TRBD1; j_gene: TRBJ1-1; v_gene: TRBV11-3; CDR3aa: CASSFRGQSKAFF; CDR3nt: TGTGCCAGCAGCTTCAGGGGGCAAAGTAAAGCTTTCTTT
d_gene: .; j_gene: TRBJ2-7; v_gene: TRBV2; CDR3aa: CASSLGFGYEQYF; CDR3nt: TGTGCCAGCAGTCTGGGTTTCGGCTACGAGCAGTACTTC
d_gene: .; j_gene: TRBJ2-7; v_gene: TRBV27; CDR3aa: CASSFRGRSSYEQYF; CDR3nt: TGTGCCAGCAGTTTTAGGGGACGGAGCTCCTACGAGCAGTACTTC
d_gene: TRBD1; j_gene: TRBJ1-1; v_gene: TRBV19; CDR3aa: CASSSNRGRRSEAFF; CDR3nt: TGTGCCAGTAGCAGTAACAGGGGGCGTCGGTCTGAAGCTTTCTTT
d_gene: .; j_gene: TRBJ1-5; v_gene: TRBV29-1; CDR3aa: CSVRRDSNQPQHF; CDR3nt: TGCAGCGTGCGCAGAGACAGCAATCAGCCCCAGCATTTT
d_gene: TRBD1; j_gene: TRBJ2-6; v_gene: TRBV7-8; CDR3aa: CASRLTDRQSSGANVLTF; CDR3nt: TGTGCCAGCAGACTAACGGACAGGCAGTCCTCTGGGGCCAACGTCCTGACTTTC
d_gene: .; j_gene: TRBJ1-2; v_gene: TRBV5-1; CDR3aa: CASSLWPNYGYTF; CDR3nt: TGCGCCAGCAGCTTGTGGCCCAACTATGGCTACACCTTC
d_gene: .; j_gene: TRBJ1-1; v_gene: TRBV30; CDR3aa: CAWRGRWTEAFF; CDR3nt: TGTGCCTGGAGGGGGCGGTGGACTGAAGCTTTCTTT
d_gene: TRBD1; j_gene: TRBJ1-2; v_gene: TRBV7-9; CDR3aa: CASSLSDRADGYTF; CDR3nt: TGTGCCAGCAGCTTATCCGACAGGGCGGATGGCTACACCTTC
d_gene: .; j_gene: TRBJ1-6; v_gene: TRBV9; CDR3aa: CASSVEGSPLHF; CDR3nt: TGTGCCAGCAGCGTAGAGGGTTCACCCCTCCACTTT
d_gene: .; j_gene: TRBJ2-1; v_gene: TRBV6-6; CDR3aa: CATWAGYNEQFF; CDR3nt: TGTGCCACATGGGCGGGGTACAATGAGCAGTTCTTC